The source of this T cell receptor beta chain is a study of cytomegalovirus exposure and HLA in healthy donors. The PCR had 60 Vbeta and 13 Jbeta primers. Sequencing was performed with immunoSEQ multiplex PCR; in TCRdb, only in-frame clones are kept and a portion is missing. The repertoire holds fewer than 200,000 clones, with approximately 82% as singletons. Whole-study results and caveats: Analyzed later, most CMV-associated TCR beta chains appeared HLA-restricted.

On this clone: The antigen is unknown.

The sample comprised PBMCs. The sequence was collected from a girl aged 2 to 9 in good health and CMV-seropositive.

The CDR3 loop is CASSPSPLAGANYGYTF. The CDR3 nucleotides are TGCGCCAGCAGCCCATCCCCCCTAGCGGGGGCTAACTATGGCTACACCTTC. The chain has TRBV4-1 and TRBJ1-2; D possibly corresponds to TRBD1 (5 bases). This CDR3 region has 17 residues. Germline V gene lookup returns CDR1 MGHRA and CDR2 YSYEKL. The ends were cut back, 4 bases at V and 0 bases at J, with 18 bases in the middle.